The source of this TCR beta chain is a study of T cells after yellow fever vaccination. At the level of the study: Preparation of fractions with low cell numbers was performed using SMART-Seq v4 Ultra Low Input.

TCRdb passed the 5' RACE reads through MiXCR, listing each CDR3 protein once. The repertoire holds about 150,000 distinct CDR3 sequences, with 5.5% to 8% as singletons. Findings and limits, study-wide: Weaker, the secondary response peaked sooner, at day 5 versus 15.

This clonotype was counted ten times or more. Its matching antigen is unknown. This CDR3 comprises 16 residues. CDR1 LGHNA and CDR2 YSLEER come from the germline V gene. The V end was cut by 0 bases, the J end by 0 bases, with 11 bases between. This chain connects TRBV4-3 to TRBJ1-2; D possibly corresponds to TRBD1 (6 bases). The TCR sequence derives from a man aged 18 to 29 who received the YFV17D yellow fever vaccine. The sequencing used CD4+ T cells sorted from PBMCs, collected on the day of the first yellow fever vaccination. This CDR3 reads CASSQDNTGTNYGYTF. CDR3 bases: TGCGCCAGCAGCCAAGATAACACAGGGACTAACTATGGCTACACCTTC.